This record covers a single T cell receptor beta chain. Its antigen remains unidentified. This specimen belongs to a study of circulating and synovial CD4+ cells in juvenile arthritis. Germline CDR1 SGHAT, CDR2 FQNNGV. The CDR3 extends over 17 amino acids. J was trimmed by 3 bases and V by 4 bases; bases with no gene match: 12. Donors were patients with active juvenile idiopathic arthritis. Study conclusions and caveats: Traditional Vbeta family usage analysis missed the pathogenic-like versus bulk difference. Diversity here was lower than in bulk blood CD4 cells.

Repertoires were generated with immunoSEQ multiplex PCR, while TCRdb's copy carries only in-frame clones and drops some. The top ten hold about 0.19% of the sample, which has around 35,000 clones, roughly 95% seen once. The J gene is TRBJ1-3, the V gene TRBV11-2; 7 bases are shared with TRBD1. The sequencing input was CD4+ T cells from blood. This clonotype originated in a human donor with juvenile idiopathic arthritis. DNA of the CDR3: TGTGCCAGCAGCTCTATCCTGAGGGACAGAAATGGAAACACCATATATTTT. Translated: CASSSILRDRNGNTIYF.